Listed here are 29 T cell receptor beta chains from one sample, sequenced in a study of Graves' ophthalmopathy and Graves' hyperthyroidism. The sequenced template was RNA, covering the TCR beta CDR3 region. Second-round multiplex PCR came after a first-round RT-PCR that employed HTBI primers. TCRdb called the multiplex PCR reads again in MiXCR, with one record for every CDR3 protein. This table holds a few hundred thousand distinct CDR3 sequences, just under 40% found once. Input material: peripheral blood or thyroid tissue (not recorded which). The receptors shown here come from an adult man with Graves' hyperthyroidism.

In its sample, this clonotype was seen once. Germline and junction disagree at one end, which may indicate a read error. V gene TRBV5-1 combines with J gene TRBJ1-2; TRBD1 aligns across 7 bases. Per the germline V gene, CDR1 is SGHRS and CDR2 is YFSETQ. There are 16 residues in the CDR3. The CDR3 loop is CASSLKGTAENYGYTF. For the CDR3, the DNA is TGTGCCAGCAGCTTAAAAGGGACAGCTGAAAACTATGGCTACACCTTC.

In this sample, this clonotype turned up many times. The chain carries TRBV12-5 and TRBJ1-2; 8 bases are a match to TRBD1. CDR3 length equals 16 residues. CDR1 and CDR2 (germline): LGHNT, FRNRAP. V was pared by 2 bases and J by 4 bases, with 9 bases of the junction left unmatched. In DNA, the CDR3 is TGTGCTAGTGGTTTGAAGCAGGGGGCAACAACCTATGGCTACACCTTC. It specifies CASGLKQGATTYGYTF.

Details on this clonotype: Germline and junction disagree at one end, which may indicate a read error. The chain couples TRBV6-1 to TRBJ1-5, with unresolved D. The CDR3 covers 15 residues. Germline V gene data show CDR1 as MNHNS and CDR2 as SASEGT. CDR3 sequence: CASREVGNSNQPQHF. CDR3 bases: TGTGCCAGCAGAGAAGTGGGCAATAGCAATCAGCCCCAGCATTTT.

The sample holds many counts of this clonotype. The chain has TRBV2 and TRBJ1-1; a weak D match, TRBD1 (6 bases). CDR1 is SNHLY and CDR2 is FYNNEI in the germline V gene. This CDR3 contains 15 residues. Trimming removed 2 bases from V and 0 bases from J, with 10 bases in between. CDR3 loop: CASSERGQLNTEAFF. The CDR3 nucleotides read TGTGCCAGCAGTGAACGGGGACAATTGAACACTGAAGCTTTCTTT.

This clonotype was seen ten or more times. CDR3 sequence: CASSLGLAGGQLYEQYF. In nucleotides, the CDR3 is TGCGCCAGCAGCCTGGGACTAGCGGGAGGCCAGCTTTACGAGCAGTACTTC. The V and J genes are TRBV5-1 and TRBJ2-7; 15 bases agree with TRBD2. This CDR3 region has 17 residues. Germline CDR1 reads SGHRS; CDR2 reads YFSETQ. The V and J ends lost 4 bases and 4 bases, in that order; junction bases with no gene match: 9.

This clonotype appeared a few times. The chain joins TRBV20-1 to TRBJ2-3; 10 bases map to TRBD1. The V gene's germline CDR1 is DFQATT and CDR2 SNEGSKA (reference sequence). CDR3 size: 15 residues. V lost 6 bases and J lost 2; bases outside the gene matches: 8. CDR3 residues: CSANQGTGVTDTQYF. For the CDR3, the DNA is TGCAGTGCCAACCAGGGGACAGGGGTCACAGATACGCAGTATTTT.

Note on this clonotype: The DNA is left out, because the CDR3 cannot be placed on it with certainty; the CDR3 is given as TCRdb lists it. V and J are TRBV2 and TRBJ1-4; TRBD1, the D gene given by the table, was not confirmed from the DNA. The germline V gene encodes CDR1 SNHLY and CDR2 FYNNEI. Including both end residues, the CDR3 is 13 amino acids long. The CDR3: CASMQGDWENCFF.

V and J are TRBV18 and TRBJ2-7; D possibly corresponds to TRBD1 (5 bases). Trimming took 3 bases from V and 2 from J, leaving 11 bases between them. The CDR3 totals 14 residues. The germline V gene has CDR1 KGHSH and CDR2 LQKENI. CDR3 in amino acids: CASSPVRAPYEQYF. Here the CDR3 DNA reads TGTGCCAGCTCACCTGTCAGGGCCCCCTACGAGCAGTACTTC.

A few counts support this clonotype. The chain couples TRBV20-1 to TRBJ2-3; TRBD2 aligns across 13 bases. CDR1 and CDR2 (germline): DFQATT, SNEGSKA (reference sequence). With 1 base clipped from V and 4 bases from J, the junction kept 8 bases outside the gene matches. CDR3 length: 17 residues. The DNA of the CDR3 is TGCAGTGCTAGAGGTACTGGACTAGCGGGGGCCGCAGATACGCAGTATTTT. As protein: CSARGTGLAGAADTQYF.

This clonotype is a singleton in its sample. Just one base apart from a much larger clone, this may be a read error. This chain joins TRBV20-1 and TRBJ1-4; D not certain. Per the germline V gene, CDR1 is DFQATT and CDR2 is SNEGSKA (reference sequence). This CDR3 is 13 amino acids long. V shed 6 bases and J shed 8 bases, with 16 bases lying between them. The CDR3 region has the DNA TGCAGTGCCAATCAGGTGACTGGGGAAAAACTGTTTTTT. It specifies CSANQVTGEKLFF.

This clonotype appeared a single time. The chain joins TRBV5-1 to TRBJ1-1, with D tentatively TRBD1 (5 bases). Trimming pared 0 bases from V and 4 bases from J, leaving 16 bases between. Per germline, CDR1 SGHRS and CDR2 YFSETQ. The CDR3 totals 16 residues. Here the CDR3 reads CASSLAGRGVRTEAFF. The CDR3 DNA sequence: TGCGCCAGCAGCTTGGCAGGGCGGGGGGTACGCACTGAAGCTTTCTTT. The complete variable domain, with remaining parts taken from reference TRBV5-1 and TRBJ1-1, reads KAGVTQTPRYLIKTRGQQVTLSCSPISGHRSVSWYQQTPGQGLQFLFEYFSETQRNKGNFPGRFSGRQFSNSRSEMNVSTLELGDSALYLCASSLAGRGVRTEAFFGQGTRLTVV.

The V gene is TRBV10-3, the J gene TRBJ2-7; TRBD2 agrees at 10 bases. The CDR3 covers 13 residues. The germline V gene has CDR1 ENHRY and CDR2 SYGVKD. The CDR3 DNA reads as TGTACCAGCAGTCGGACTAGCGGATACGAGCAGTACTTC. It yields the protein CTSSRTSGYEQYF.

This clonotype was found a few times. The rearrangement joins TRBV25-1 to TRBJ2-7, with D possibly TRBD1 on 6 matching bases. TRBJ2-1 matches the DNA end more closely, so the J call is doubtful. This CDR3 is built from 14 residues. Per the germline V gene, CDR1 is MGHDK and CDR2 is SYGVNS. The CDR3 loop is CASRGTGISNEQFF. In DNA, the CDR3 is TGTGCCAGCAGGGGAACAGGGATCTCGAATGAGCAGTTCTTC.

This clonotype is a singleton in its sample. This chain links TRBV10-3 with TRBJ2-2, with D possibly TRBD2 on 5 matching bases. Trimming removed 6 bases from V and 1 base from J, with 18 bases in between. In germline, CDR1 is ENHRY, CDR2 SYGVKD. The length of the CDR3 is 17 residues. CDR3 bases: TGTGCCATCAGCGTTGTACTTACCGGACTGAACACCGGGGAGCTGTTTTTT. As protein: CAISVVLTGLNTGELFF.

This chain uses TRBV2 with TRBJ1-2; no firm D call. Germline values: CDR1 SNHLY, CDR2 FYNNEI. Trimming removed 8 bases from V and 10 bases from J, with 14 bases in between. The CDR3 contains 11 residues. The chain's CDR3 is CASRQDTAYTF. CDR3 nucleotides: TGTGCCAGCCGGCAGGATACCGCCTACACCTTC.

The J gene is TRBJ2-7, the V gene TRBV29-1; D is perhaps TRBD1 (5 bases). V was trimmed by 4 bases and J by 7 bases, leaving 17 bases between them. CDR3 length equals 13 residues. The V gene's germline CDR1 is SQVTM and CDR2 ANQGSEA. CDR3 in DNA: TGCAGCGTTGGGCAGGGAACCTACAATGAGCAGTACTTC. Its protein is CSVGQGTYNEQYF.

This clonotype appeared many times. CDR3 bases: TGTGCCAGCAGTTACCGGACACAAGCGAACACTGAAGCTTTCTTT. Protein product: CASSYRTQANTEAFF. V gene TRBV6-5 combines with J gene TRBJ1-1; D might be TRBD1 (5 bases). This CDR3 is built from 15 residues. Germline V CDR1 and CDR2: MNHEY, SVGAGI. Trimming removed 2 bases at V and 1 base at J, with 11 bases between.

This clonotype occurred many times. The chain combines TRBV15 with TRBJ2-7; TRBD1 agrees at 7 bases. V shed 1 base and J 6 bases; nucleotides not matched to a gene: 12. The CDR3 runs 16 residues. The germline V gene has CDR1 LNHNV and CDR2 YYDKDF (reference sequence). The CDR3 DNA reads TGTGCCACCAGCAGAGGAACCGAGACAGGGCATGCCGAGCAGTACTTC. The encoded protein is CATSRGTETGHAEQYF.

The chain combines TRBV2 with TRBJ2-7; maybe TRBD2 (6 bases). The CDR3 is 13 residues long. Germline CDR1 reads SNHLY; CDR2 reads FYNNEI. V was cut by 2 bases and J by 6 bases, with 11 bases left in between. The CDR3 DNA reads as TGTGCCAGCAGTGAAAAGCTAGCGCGCGAGCAGTACTTC. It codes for CASSEKLAREQYF.

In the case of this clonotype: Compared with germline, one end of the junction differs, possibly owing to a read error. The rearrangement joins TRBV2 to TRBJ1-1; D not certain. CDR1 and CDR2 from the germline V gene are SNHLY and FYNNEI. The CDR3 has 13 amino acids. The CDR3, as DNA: TGTGCCAGCAGTGGGCGGATGAACACTGGAGCTTTCTTT. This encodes CASSGRMNTGAFF.

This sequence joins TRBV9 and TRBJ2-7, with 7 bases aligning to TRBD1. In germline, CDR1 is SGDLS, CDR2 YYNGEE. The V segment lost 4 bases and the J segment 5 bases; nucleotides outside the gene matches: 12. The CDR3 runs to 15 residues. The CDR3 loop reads CASSRRTDRSNEQYF. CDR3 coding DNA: TGTGCCAGCAGCCGAAGGACGGACAGGTCCAACGAGCAGTACTTC.

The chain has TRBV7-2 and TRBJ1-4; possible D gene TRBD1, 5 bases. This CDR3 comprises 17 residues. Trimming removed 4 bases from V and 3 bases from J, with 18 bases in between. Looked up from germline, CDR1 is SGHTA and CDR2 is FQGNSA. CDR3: CASSSPQGLKANEKLFF. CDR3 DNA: TGTGCCAGCAGCTCACCCCAGGGACTGAAGGCTAATGAAAAACTGTTTTTT.

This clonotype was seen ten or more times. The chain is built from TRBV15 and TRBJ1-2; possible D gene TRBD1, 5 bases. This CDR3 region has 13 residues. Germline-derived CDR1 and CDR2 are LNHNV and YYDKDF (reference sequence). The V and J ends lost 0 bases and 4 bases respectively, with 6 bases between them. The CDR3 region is CATSRDRVYGYTF. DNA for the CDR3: TGTGCCACCAGCAGAGACAGGGTCTATGGCTACACCTTC.

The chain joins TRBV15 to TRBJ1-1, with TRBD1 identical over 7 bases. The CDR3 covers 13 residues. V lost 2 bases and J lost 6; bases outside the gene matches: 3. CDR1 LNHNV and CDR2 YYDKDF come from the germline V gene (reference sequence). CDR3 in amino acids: CATSRNRGPEAFF. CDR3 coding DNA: TGTGCCACCAGCAGAAACAGGGGACCTGAAGCTTTCTTT.

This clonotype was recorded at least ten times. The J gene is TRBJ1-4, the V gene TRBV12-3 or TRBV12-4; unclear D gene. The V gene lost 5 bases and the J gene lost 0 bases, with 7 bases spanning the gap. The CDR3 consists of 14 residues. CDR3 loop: CASSPSATNEKLFF. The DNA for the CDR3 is TGTGCCAGCAGTCCATCTGCAACTAATGAAAAACTGTTTTTT.

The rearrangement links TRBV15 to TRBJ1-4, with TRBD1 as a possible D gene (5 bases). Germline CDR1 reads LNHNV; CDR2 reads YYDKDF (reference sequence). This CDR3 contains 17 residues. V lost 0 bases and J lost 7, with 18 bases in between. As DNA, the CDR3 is TGTGCCACCAGCAGAGATTGGGGAGGGGCTGGTATTGAAAAACTGTTTTTT. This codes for CATSRDWGGAGIEKLFF.

The CDR3 is CATSRDLGGGGFSYEQYF. CDR3 nucleotides: TGTGCCACCAGCAGAGATCTTGGCGGGGGCGGATTCTCCTACGAGCAGTACTTC. V and J are TRBV15 and TRBJ2-7; weak D call: TRBD2 (7 bases). Trimming left V 0 bases short and J 0 bases short, with 18 bases between. Germline V lookup: CDR1 LNHNV, CDR2 YYDKDF (reference sequence). The CDR3 length is 18 residues.

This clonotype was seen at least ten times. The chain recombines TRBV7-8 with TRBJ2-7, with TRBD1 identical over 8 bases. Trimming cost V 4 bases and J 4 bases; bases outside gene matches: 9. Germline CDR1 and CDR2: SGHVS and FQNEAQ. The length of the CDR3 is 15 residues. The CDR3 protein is CASSSPADRGYEQYF. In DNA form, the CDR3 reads TGTGCCAGCAGCTCACCCGCAGACAGGGGTTACGAGCAGTACTTC.

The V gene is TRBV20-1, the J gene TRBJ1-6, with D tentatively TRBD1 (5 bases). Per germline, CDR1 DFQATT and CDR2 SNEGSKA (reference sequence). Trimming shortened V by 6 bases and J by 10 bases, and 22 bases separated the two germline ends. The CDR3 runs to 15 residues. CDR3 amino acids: CSANKPGRGLSPLHF. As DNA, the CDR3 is TGCAGTGCAAACAAACCGGGACGGGGGTTATCACCCCTCCACTTT.